A single sample gave rise to the 26 T cell receptor beta chains below, sequenced in a study of blood T cell repertoires in COVID-19 (dated by TCRdb to about 2020). The method behind the library was the immunoSEQ multiplex PCR assay. Imported from immuneACCESS, the table was reduced by TCRdb to in-frame sequences with V and J called. These copies leave out some clones; in studies compared against another copy, an unresolved V gene accounts for under half, and the cause of the remainder is not known. For this sample there are 25,000 to 35,000 clones; about 82% appear just once. The ten largest account for around 8.6% of the sample. What was sequenced was peripheral blood. The receptors come from a man older than 75 with active COVID-19.

This chain connects TRBV5-8 to TRBJ1-1; D is possibly TRBD1 (6 bases). The germline V gene encodes CDR1 SGHTS and CDR2 YDEGEE. Trimming left V 4 bases short and J 3 bases short, with 16 bases between. CDR3 size: 15 residues. For the CDR3, the DNA is TGTGCCAGCAGCGTATACGGACAGCGCCACACTGAAGCTTTCTTT. Translated: CASSVYGQRHTEAFF. The full variable domain, rest sourced from reference TRBV5-8 and TRBJ1-1, is EAGVTQSPTHLIKTRGQQATLRCSPISGHTSVYWYQQALGLGLQFLLWYDEGEERNRGNFPPRFSGRQFPNYSSELNVNALELEDSALYLCASSVYGQRHTEAFFGQGTRLTVV.

This rearrangement joins TRBV5-1 to TRBJ2-3, with 8 bases that match TRBD2. The ends lost 7 bases at V and 2 bases at J; junction bases unmatched: 6. The CDR3 runs 14 residues. CDR1 and CDR2 (germline): SGHRS, YFSETQ. The CDR3 sequence: CASGSRGDTDTQYF. The CDR3 nucleotides read TGCGCCAGCGGCTCGCGGGGGGACACAGATACGCAGTATTTT.

The V and J genes are TRBV19 and TRBJ1-6; D might be TRBD1 (5 bases). Germline assignment: CDR1 LNHDA and CDR2 SQIVND (reference sequence). V was cut by 3 bases and J by 11 bases, with 14 bases left in between. This CDR3 region has 14 residues. CDR3: CASSIRGQGTPLHF. In nucleotides, the CDR3 is TGTGCCAGTAGTATTCGTGGACAAGGGACACCCCTCCACTTT.

CDR3 loop: CASSLRGTGNTIYF. The CDR3 bases are TGTGCCAGCAGTTTAAGGGGGACTGGAAACACCATATATTTT. The V call is TRBV27, the J call TRBJ1-3, with a possible D match to TRBD1 (6 bases). Germline-derived CDR1 and CDR2 are MNHEY and SMNVEV (reference sequence). V was trimmed by 2 bases and J by 2 bases, leaving 7 bases between them. The CDR3 length is 14 residues.

This clone was counted once. The chain recombines TRBV7-9 with TRBJ2-6; 12 bases are shared with TRBD2. The CDR3 totals 19 residues. V shed 5 bases and J 3 bases; nucleotides not matched to a gene: 11. CDR1 and CDR2 from the germline V gene are SEHNR and FQNEAQ (reference sequence). CDR3 amino acids: CASSGIWTSGKRGANVLTF. In nucleotides, the CDR3 is TGTGCCAGCAGCGGGATCTGGACTAGCGGGAAACGTGGGGCCAACGTCCTGACTTTC.

The chain carries TRBV5-1 and TRBJ1-4; a possible D gene is TRBD1 (5 bases). This CDR3 has 16 amino acids. Per germline, CDR1 SGHRS and CDR2 YFSETQ. V lost 0 bases and J lost 8, with 17 bases in between. The CDR3 here is CASSLGLSQVAEKLFF. CDR3 sequence (DNA): TGCGCCAGCAGCTTGGGTCTCTCACAGGTCGCGGAAAAACTGTTTTTT.

V and J are TRBV21-1 and TRBJ1-5; TRBD1 is the table's D call and was not checked against the DNA. TRBV21-1 is a documented pseudogene. This CDR3 is 15 amino acids long. CDR3 amino acids: CASSVRQGSNQPQHF. The DNA for the CDR3 is TGTGCCAGCAGCGTGAGACAGGGTAGCAATCAGCCCCAGCATTTT.

This chain joins TRBV10-3 and TRBJ2-7; D is perhaps TRBD2 (5 bases). The CDR3 has 13 residues. The germline V gene encodes CDR1 ENHRY and CDR2 SYGVKD. Trimming took 4 bases from V and 1 from J, leaving 8 bases between them. The CDR3 region has the DNA TGTGCCATCAGTGGAGGGCAGTCCTACGAGCAGTACTTC. It is translated as CAISGGQSYEQYF.

The chain couples TRBV5-1 to TRBJ2-3, with TRBD2 matching 7 bases. CDR3 size: 14 residues. V lost 9 bases to trimming and J lost 1 base; unmatched junction nucleotides: 8. Germline CDR1 SGHRS, CDR2 YFSETQ. CDR3: CATSWEGGTDTQYF. For the CDR3, the DNA is TGCGCCACCAGTTGGGAGGGCGGCACAGATACGCAGTATTTT.

J is TRBJ2-1 and V is TRBV7-3, with TRBD1 as a possible D gene (6 bases). The V and J ends lost 4 bases and 9 bases respectively, with 16 bases between them. Germline V gives CDR1 SGHTA, CDR2 FQGTGA. The CDR3 has 14 residues. Here the CDR3 reads CASSSGPVQGEQFF. The DNA for the CDR3 is TGTGCCAGCAGCTCGGGACCTGTACAGGGTGAGCAGTTCTTC.

The chain employs TRBV10-2 and TRBJ2-5; 9 nucleotides match TRBD2. The CDR3 extends over 13 amino acids. J was trimmed by 8 bases and V by 4 bases; bases with no gene match: 5. The germline V gene has CDR1 WSHSY and CDR2 SAAADI. CDR3 region: CASSGLAAATQYF. As DNA, the CDR3 is TGCGCCAGCAGTGGACTAGCGGCGGCCACCCAGTACTTC.

About this clone: Other DNA sequences within the sample encode an identical CDR3. This chain uses TRBV5-1 with TRBJ2-5; the match to TRBD2 covers 8 bases. Germline trimming cut 4 bases from V and 5 bases from J; bases unmatched to any gene: 1. The CDR3 length is 12 residues. From germline, CDR1 is SGHRS and CDR2 YFSETQ. The CDR3 DNA reads TGCGCCAGCAGCCCGGGGGGGGAGACCCAGTACTTC. This translates into CASSPGGETQYF. Full variable domain (remainder filled in from reference TRBV5-1 and TRBJ2-5): KAGVTQTPRYLIKTRGQQVTLSCSPISGHRSVSWYQQTPGQGLQFLFEYFSETQRNKGNFPGRFSGRQFSNSRSEMNVSTLELGDSALYLCASSPGGETQYFGPGTRLLVL.

The J gene is TRBJ2-1, the V gene TRBV7-9; TRBD1 agrees at 8 bases. Germline V gene data show CDR1 as SEHNR and CDR2 as FQNEAQ (reference sequence). This CDR3 region has 17 residues. The V gene end was trimmed by 1 base and the J gene end by 3 bases; junction bases not matched to a gene: 8. As DNA, the CDR3 is TGTGCCAGCAGCTTAGAGACAGGGGAAGGGAACTACAATGAGCAGTTCTTC. Protein sequence: CASSLETGEGNYNEQFF. The whole variable domain, remainder taken from reference TRBV7-9 and TRBJ2-1, is DTGVSQNPRHKITKRGQNVTFRCDPISEHNRLYWYRQTLGQGPEFLTYFQNEAQLEKSRLLSDRFSAERPKGSFSTLEIQRTEQGDSAMYLCASSLETGEGNYNEQFFGPGTRLTVL.

The rearrangement links TRBV5-1 to TRBJ2-2, with 10 bases that match TRBD2. This CDR3 comprises 15 residues. Per the germline V gene, CDR1 is SGHRS and CDR2 is YFSETQ. Losses at the gene ends were 5 bases for V and 9 bases for J; bases not matched to a gene: 10. As DNA, the CDR3 is TGCGCCAGCAGTCAAGGGCTAGCGGGGGAGCGGGAGCTGTTTTTT. Residues: CASSQGLAGERELFF.

This chain connects TRBV5-1 to TRBJ1-1; D unclear. V gave up 3 bases and J gave up 0 bases, with 6 bases separating them. The CDR3 is 13 residues long. Germline CDR1 reads SGHRS; CDR2 reads YFSETQ. CDR3 DNA sequence: TGCGCCAGCAGCTCGTACATGAACACTGAAGCTTTCTTT. It codes for CASSSYMNTEAFF.

The V and J genes are TRBV11-2 and TRBJ1-5; D is uncertain. Trimming took off 0 bases at V and 5 bases at J, with 5 bases between the two ends. The CDR3 extends over 13 amino acids. The germline gives CDR1 SGHAT, CDR2 FQNNGV. This chain's CDR3 is CASSLDHYQPQHF. In nucleotides, the CDR3 is TGTGCCAGCAGCTTAGATCACTATCAGCCCCAGCATTTT. The whole variable domain, filled in from reference TRBV11-2 and TRBJ1-5, reads EAGVAQSPRYKIIEKRQSVAFWCNPISGHATLYWYQQILGQGPKLLIQFQNNGVVDDSQLPKDRFSAERLKGVDSTLKIQPAKLEDSAVYLCASSLDHYQPQHFGDGTRLSIL.

The V call is TRBV18, the J call TRBJ1-2; 8 bases align to TRBD1. V shed 6 bases and J 4 bases; nucleotides not matched to a gene: 13. This CDR3 is built from 16 residues. Germline lookup yields CDR1 KGHSH and CDR2 LQKENI. The CDR3 loop is CASSWTGTGLRYGYTF. The DNA for the CDR3 is TGTGCCAGCTCGTGGACCGGGACAGGCCTACGCTATGGCTACACCTTC. The whole variable domain, remainder taken from reference TRBV18 and TRBJ1-2, is NAGVMQNPRHLVRRRGQEARLRCSPMKGHSHVYWYRQLPEEGLKFMVYLQKENIIDESGMPKERFSAEFPKEGPSILRIQQVVRGDSAAYFCASSWTGTGLRYGYTFGSGTRLTVV.

The V gene is TRBV4-3, the J gene TRBJ2-1; the match to TRBD2 covers 11 bases. The CDR3 extends over 15 amino acids. V was clipped by 3 bases and J by 9 bases; unmatched bases: 7. Germline V gene lookup returns CDR1 LGHNA and CDR2 YSLEER. CDR3 amino acids: CASSQDLGLAGEQFF. In DNA, the CDR3 is TGCGCCAGCAGCCAGGACCTTGGACTAGCGGGTGAGCAGTTCTTC.

J is TRBJ2-3 and V is TRBV19; D ambiguous. The CDR3 runs to 14 residues. Germline values: CDR1 LNHDA, CDR2 SQIVND (reference sequence). V was cut by 5 bases and J by 5 bases, with 14 bases left in between. CDR3 in amino acids: CASSLGLRRDTQYF. The CDR3 DNA reads as TGTGCCAGTAGTTTGGGCTTGCGAAGAGATACGCAGTATTTT.

The gene calls are TRBV15 and TRBJ2-5; 9 nucleotides agree with TRBD2. Per germline, CDR1 LNHNV and CDR2 YYDKDF (reference sequence). The CDR3 runs to 16 residues. The trim removed 1 base at V and 1 base at J, leaving 4 bases unmatched. CDR3 protein: CATSRGVSGGQETQYF. As DNA, the CDR3 is TGTGCCACCAGCAGAGGGGTTAGCGGGGGCCAAGAGACCCAGTACTTC.

This chain links TRBV13 with TRBJ2-2; 9 bases are a match to TRBD1. The CDR3 length is 16 residues. Unmatched junction bases numbered 9, after V lost 5 bases and J lost 5 bases. The germline V gene has CDR1 PRHDT and CDR2 FYEKMQ (reference sequence). The CDR3 here is CASSPGGTGRTGELFF. The CDR3 DNA reads as TGTGCCAGCAGCCCCGGGGGGACAGGGAGAACCGGGGAGCTGTTTTTT.

The chain couples TRBV7-9 to TRBJ2-2, with TRBD2 as a possible D gene (6 bases). Germline lookup yields CDR1 SEHNR and CDR2 FQNEAQ (reference sequence). The CDR3 is 14 amino acids. Trimming pared 5 bases from V and 4 bases from J, leaving 11 bases between. CDR3 coding DNA: TGTGCCAGCAGCCAGCGGGTCCGCACCGGGGAGCTGTTTTTT. The encoded protein is CASSQRVRTGELFF.

V is TRBV6-1 and J is TRBJ1-2, with 9 positions matching TRBD1. J lost 5 bases, V lost 1 base, and 8 bases had no gene match. The germline gives CDR1 MNHNS, CDR2 SASEGT. The CDR3 spans 16 residues. Here the CDR3 DNA reads TGTGCCAGCAGTGAAGGGACAGGGGCGCGGAGGTATGGCTACACCTTC. Translation gives CASSEGTGARRYGYTF.

The chain carries TRBV4-3 and TRBJ2-7; D is unresolved. V dropped 0 bases and J dropped 2 bases, with 8 bases sitting between them. Germline V lookup: CDR1 LGHNA, CDR2 YSLEER. The CDR3 spans 14 residues. CDR3 amino acids: CASSQDLGPYEQYF. The CDR3 DNA follows: TGCGCCAGCAGCCAAGATCTGGGCCCCTACGAGCAGTACTTC.

The chain is built from TRBV5-1 and TRBJ2-5, with D possibly matching TRBD1 (6 bases). CDR3 length: 15 residues. V lost 8 bases, J lost 2 bases, and 19 bases lay in between. CDR1 and CDR2 (germline): SGHRS, YFSETQ. The CDR3 is CASPGHKKTQETQYF. As DNA, the CDR3 is TGCGCCAGTCCGGGACACAAAAAGACTCAAGAGACCCAGTACTTC. Together with reference TRBV5-1 and TRBJ2-5, the CDR3 gives the full variable domain: KAGVTQTPRYLIKTRGQQVTLSCSPISGHRSVSWYQQTPGQGLQFLFEYFSETQRNKGNFPGRFSGRQFSNSRSEMNVSTLELGDSALYLCASPGHKKTQETQYFGPGTRLLVL.

The chain uses TRBV3-1 (or the pseudogene TRBV3-2) and TRBJ2-2, with D perhaps TRBD2 (7 bases). CDR1 and CDR2 from the germline V gene are LGHDT and YNNKEL (reference sequence). Trimming cost V 5 bases and J 3 bases, with 16 bases left between them. The CDR3 spans 16 residues. This CDR3 reads CASSTRGGGDTGELFF. The CDR3 DNA reads TGTGCCAGCAGCACGAGGGGGGGCGGTGACACCGGGGAGCTGTTTTTT.